A single sample gave rise to the 22 T cell receptor beta chains below, sequenced in a study of cytomegalovirus exposure and HLA in healthy donors. Clones were read by immunoSEQ multiplex PCR, and TCRdb kept only the in-frame ones, dropping some. The data show some 130,000 clones, approximately 87% seen once. The sequencing sample was made of PBMCs. These receptors all come from a young woman in good health and CMV-seropositive.

This chain uses TRBV27 with TRBJ2-7; 11 bases map to TRBD2. With V trimmed by 4 bases and J by 7 bases, 12 bases remained unmatched. Germline V gene data show CDR1 as MNHEY and CDR2 as SMNVEV (reference sequence). The CDR3 has 16 amino acids. The CDR3 sequence is CASSSPNSGRAREQYF. In DNA form, the CDR3 reads TGTGCCAGCAGTTCCCCGAATAGCGGGAGGGCCAGAGAGCAGTACTTC.

This clone was counted a few times. The rearrangement links TRBV18 to TRBJ2-7, with unresolved D. Germline CDR1 reads KGHSH; CDR2 reads LQKENI. V was clipped by 2 bases and J by 3 bases, with 17 bases between them. The CDR3 is 16 amino acids. The CDR3 coding sequence is TGTGCCAGCTCACCAGTAGCACGTCCGTCCAACTACGAGCAGTACTTC. This codes for CASSPVARPSNYEQYF. Filled out from reference TRBV18 and TRBJ2-7, the complete variable domain reads NAGVMQNPRHLVRRRGQEARLRCSPMKGHSHVYWYRQLPEEGLKFMVYLQKENIIDESGMPKERFSAEFPKEGPSILRIQQVVRGDSAAYFCASSPVARPSNYEQYFGPGTRLTVT.

The V gene is TRBV6-1, the J gene TRBJ2-3; 8 bases are a match to TRBD2. Germline values: CDR1 MNHNS, CDR2 SASEGT. The trim removed 4 bases at V and 1 base at J, leaving 7 bases unmatched. This CDR3 is built from 16 residues. DNA for the CDR3: TGTGCCAGCAGTGTCGCGGGGGGCGAGGGCACAGATACGCAGTATTTT. Encoded protein: CASSVAGGEGTDTQYF.

The J gene is TRBJ1-5, the V gene TRBV7-2, with D hard to call. V was trimmed by 2 bases and J by 1 base, leaving 9 bases between them. In germline, CDR1 is SGHTA, CDR2 FQGNSA. This CDR3 region has 15 residues. The CDR3 here is CASSLHPGSNQPQHF. In nucleotides, the CDR3 is TGTGCCAGCAGCTTACATCCCGGGAGCAATCAGCCCCAGCATTTT.

This rearrangement joins TRBV5-1 to TRBJ2-7; a possible D gene is TRBD2 (7 bases). V lost 5 bases and J 3 bases, leaving 15 bases between the germline ends. The CDR3 covers 14 residues. In germline, CDR1 is SGHRS, CDR2 YFSETQ. The CDR3: CASRAGGPGYEQYF. The CDR3 DNA reads as TGCGCCAGCAGGGCCGGGGGGCCGGGCTACGAGCAGTACTTC.

V is TRBV19 and J is TRBJ2-7; the D gene is possibly TRBD1 (5 bases). Germline CDR1 is LNHDA and CDR2 is SQIVND (reference sequence). The CDR3 is made up of 14 amino acids. V was trimmed by 4 bases and J by 2 bases, leaving 12 bases between them. This CDR3 reads CASSRSWGAYEQYF. CDR3 nucleotides: TGTGCCAGTAGTAGATCGTGGGGCGCCTACGAGCAGTACTTC.

The chain joins TRBV5-8 to TRBJ2-7; maybe TRBD1 (6 bases). From germline, CDR1 is SGHTS and CDR2 YDEGEE. The V end lost 4 bases, the J end lost 3 bases, and 14 bases lay between the germline ends. This CDR3 contains 14 residues. CDR3 sequence (DNA): TGTGCCAGCAGCAAAACAGGGCTCTACTACGAGCAGTACTTC. It encodes CASSKTGLYYEQYF.

V usage is TRBV6-1 and J usage is TRBJ2-3; 8 bases match TRBD2. The J segment lost 2 bases and the V segment lost 11 bases, leaving 12 bases of the junction unmatched. The CDR3 contains 15 residues. Per germline, CDR1 MNHNS and CDR2 SASEGT. CDR3 DNA: TGTGCCTGCCTAGGGGGGCGGGAGGCCACAGATACGCAGTATTTT. The encoded protein is CACLGGREATDTQYF.

This chain connects TRBV29-1 to TRBJ2-2; 10 positions agree with TRBD2. The junction had 11 bases not matched to a gene; V was cut back by 3 bases and J by 7 bases. CDR1 and CDR2 from the germline V gene are SQVTM and ANQGSEA. There are 16 residues in the CDR3. The CDR3 DNA is TGCAGCGTTGAGGCTAGCGGGGGTGCCGGGGTCGGGGAGCTGTTTTTT. Translating gives CSVEASGGAGVGELFF.

The rearrangement links TRBV7-6 to TRBJ2-7; D remains unclear. CDR1 is SGHVS and CDR2 is FNYEAQ in the germline V gene. Trimming cost V 3 bases and J 6 bases, with 12 bases left between them. This CDR3 spans 13 amino acids. The CDR3: CASSFSSLGEQYF. CDR3 bases: TGTGCCAGCAGCTTCTCTAGTTTGGGCGAGCAGTACTTC. Filled out from reference TRBV7-6 and TRBJ2-7, the complete variable domain reads GAGVSQSPRYKVTKRGQDVALRCDPISGHVSLYWYRQALGQGPEFLTYFNYEAQQDKSGLPNDRFSAERPEGSISTLTIQRTEQRDSAMYRCASSFSSLGEQYFGPGTRLTVT.

The chain couples TRBV5-1 to TRBJ2-5; D is undetermined. V dropped 0 bases and J dropped 0 bases, with 9 bases sitting between them. Germline V gene sequence: CDR1 SGHRS, CDR2 YFSETQ. There are 15 residues in the CDR3. CDR3: CASSLGIGDQETQYF. CDR3 DNA: TGCGCCAGCAGCTTGGGTATTGGAGACCAAGAGACCCAGTACTTC.

The gene calls are TRBV19 and TRBJ2-7, with TRBD1 matching over 9 bases. The ends lost 6 bases at V and 5 bases at J; junction bases unmatched: 8. This CDR3 contains 14 residues. Germline V gene data show CDR1 as LNHDA and CDR2 as SQIVND (reference sequence). CDR3 protein: CASRRGTGRDEQYF. In DNA form, the CDR3 reads TGTGCCAGTAGACGAGGGACAGGGAGAGACGAGCAGTACTTC.

This chain's CDR3 is CASSPDRDSTNEKLFF. CDR3 nucleotide sequence: TGTGCCAGCTCACCGGACAGGGATTCAACTAATGAAAAACTGTTTTTT. V and J are TRBV18 and TRBJ1-4; 8 bases map to TRBD1. V lost 3 bases, J lost 0 bases, and 3 bases stayed unmatched. This CDR3 spans 16 amino acids. CDR1 is KGHSH, CDR2 LQKENI, per germline.

This clone was seen only once. The J gene is TRBJ1-2, the V gene TRBV19; D may be TRBD1 (6 bases). Per the germline V gene, CDR1 is LNHDA and CDR2 is SQIVND (reference sequence). V was pared by 7 bases and J by 4 bases, with 19 bases between. The CDR3 is 15 residues long. The DNA of the CDR3 is TGTGCCAGTACCGCTTGGCCCAGGGGCTCCTATGGCTACACCTTC. Its protein product is CASTAWPRGSYGYTF.

V usage is TRBV9 and J usage is TRBJ2-3, with 7 positions matching TRBD2. Germline CDR1 and CDR2: SGDLS and YYNGEE. J lost 0 bases, V lost 4 bases, and 14 bases had no gene match. This CDR3 region has 18 residues. The CDR3: CASSPTLGGSGSTDTQYF. Written as DNA, the CDR3 is TGTGCCAGCAGCCCCACCTTAGGCGGTAGCGGGAGCACAGATACGCAGTATTTT.

The CDR3 sequence: CASSLYGGANYGYTF. DNA of the CDR3: TGTGCCAGCAGCTTATACGGAGGGGCTAACTATGGCTACACCTTC. The rearrangement joins TRBV7-9 to TRBJ1-2; D perhaps matches TRBD1 (5 bases). Germline V lookup: CDR1 SEHNR, CDR2 FQNEAQ (reference sequence). The V end lost 2 bases, the J end lost 0 bases, and 10 bases lay between the germline ends. The CDR3 sequence is 15 residues long. The full variable domain, with the rest looked up from reference TRBV7-9 and TRBJ1-2, is DTGVSQNPRHKITKRGQNVTFRCDPISEHNRLYWYRQTLGQGPEFLTYFQNEAQLEKSRLLSDRFSAERPKGSFSTLEIQRTEQGDSAMYLCASSLYGGANYGYTFGSGTRLTVV.

The chain recombines TRBV6-1 with TRBJ1-6; D might be TRBD1 (6 bases). The germline CDR1 and CDR2 sequences are MNHNS and SASEGT. V was trimmed by 0 bases and J by 10 bases, leaving 10 bases between them. The CDR3 is 14 amino acids. CDR3 loop: CASSEAYRDSPLHF. DNA for the CDR3: TGTGCCAGCAGTGAAGCGTACAGGGACTCACCCCTCCACTTT.

The chain joins TRBV5-5 to TRBJ1-1, with 8 nucleotides matching TRBD1. V lost 0 bases, J lost 7 bases, and 14 bases stayed unmatched. CDR3 length: 17 residues. Germline CDR1 SGHKS, CDR2 YYEKEE (reference sequence). The CDR3 DNA reads as TGTGCCAGCAGCTTGGCACCGGCAGGGGGCGTTTATGTTGAAGCTTTCTTT. Protein product: CASSLAPAGGVYVEAFF.

The chain joins TRBV6-5 to TRBJ2-7; D possibly corresponds to TRBD1 (6 bases). Trimming took 6 bases from V and 6 from J, leaving 9 bases between them. The CDR3 is 11 residues long. Germline V gives CDR1 MNHEY, CDR2 SVGAGI. This CDR3 reads CASSPGAEQYF. CDR3 nucleotide sequence: TGTGCCAGCAGCCCAGGGGCCGAGCAGTACTTC.

The count of this clone is one. The chain recombines TRBV4-2 with TRBJ2-1; TRBD2 might be the D (6 bases). Trimming took off 2 bases at V and 5 bases at J, with 7 bases between the two ends. Germline CDR1 reads LGHNA; CDR2 reads YNFKEQ. This CDR3 has 13 amino acids. The CDR3 DNA sequence: TGTGCCAGCAGCCAACCGGGGGACAATGAGCAGTTCTTC. Protein sequence: CASSQPGDNEQFF.

The chain combines TRBV11-3 with TRBJ2-1; 9 bases match TRBD2. V lost 1 base, J lost 3 bases, and 4 bases stayed unmatched. The CDR3 has 16 residues. Per germline, CDR1 SGHNT and CDR2 YENEEA. The CDR3 spells CASSLASGNIYNEQFF. CDR3 in DNA: TGTGCCAGCAGCTTAGCTAGCGGGAACATCTACAATGAGCAGTTCTTC. Full variable domain (rest looked up from reference TRBV11-3 and TRBJ2-1): EAGVVQSPRYKIIEKKQPVAFWCNPISGHNTLYWYLQNLGQGPELLIRYENEEAVDDSQLPKDRFSAERLKGVDSTLKIQPAELGDSAVYLCASSLASGNIYNEQFFGPGTRLTVL.

The rearrangement uses TRBV15 and TRBJ1-2; 8 bases line up with TRBD1. Germline trimming cut 5 bases from V and 5 bases from J; bases unmatched to any gene: 1. This CDR3 is built from 12 residues. Germline CDR1 and CDR2: LNHNV and YYDKDF (reference sequence). CDR3 sequence: CATSRQGYGYTF. The CDR3 DNA is TGTGCCACCAGCCGACAGGGGTATGGCTACACCTTC.